The clone carrying this TCR beta chain was seen at least ten times. Amplification of TCR beta CDR3 regions was performed using RNA transcripts as template. During a first-round RT-PCR of the TCR CDR3, the HTBI primer set was used. TCRdb recomputed calls from the multiplex PCR reads with MiXCR, one row per CDR3 protein. The sample lists about 360,000 distinct CDR3 sequences, less than 15% occurring once. This sample was taken from a study of T cells in Graves' hyperthyroidism and ophthalmopathy. Germline CDR1 and CDR2: SNHLY and FYNNEI. CDR3 length equals 14 residues. V shed 10 bases, J shed 4 bases, and the junction held 10 bases outside the gene matches.

Sequencing was done on a sample of blood. The chain recombines TRBV2 with TRBJ2-5, with 9 bases lining up with TRBD1. The receptor was derived from a woman aged 18-29 years with Graves' hyperthyroidism. CDR3 in amino acids: CATAGTGFVETQYF. The CDR3 DNA follows: TGTGCCACCGCCGGGACAGGGTTTGTAGAGACCCAGTACTTC.